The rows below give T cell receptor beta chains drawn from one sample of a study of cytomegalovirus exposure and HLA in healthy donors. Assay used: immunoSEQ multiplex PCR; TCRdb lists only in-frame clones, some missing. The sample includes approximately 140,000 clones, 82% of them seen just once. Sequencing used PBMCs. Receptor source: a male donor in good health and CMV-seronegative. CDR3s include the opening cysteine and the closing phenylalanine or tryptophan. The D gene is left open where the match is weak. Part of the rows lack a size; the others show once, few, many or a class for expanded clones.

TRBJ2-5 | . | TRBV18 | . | TGTGCCAGCTCACGACAGTTACAAGAGACCCAGTACTTC | CASSRQLQETQYF
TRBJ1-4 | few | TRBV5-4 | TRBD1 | TGTGCCAGCAGCTTGGACAGGGGGCTTGAAAAACTGTTTTTT | CASSLDRGLEKLFF
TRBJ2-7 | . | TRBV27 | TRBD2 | TGTGCCAGTCCGGGACTAGCGGGATACGAGCAGTACTTC | CASPGLAGYEQYF
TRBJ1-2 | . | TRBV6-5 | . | TGTGCCAGCAGCCAGGGGAATCGATATGGCTACACCTTC | CASSQGNRYGYTF
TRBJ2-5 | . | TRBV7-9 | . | TGTGCCAGCAGCACACTACGACAGAGTAGTTGGGAGACCCAGTACTTC | CASSTLRQSSWETQYF
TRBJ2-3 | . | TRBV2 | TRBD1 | TGTGCCAGCAGGGGCGGACCAGGGGGTGATACGCAGTATTTT | CASRGGPGGDTQYF
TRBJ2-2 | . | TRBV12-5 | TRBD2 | TGTGCTAGTGGTTGGGTTTCGACTAGCGGGCCGCGGGGTAACACCGGGGAGCTGTTTTTT | CASGWVSTSGPRGNTGELFF
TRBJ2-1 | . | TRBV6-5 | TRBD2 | TGTGCCAGCAGTTACGGCGGGAGTAACAATGAGCAGTTCTTC | CASSYGGSNNEQFF
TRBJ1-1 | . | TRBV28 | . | TGTGCCAGCAGTTTTGAACCGGGGTACGTAGCTGAAGCTTTCTTT | CASSFEPGYVAEAFF
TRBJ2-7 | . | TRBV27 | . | TGTGCCAGCAGTTTCGGGCAGGGCTACGAGCAGTACTTC | CASSFGQGYEQYF
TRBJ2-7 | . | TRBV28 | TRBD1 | TGTGCCAGCAGTTCCCGGACAGGCAGCTCCTACGAGCAGTACTTC | CASSSRTGSSYEQYF
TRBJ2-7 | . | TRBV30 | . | TGTGCCTGGACTTCGGGGATGTACTACGAGCAGTACTTC | CAWTSGMYYEQYF
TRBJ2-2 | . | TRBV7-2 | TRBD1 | TGTGCCAGCAGCATTCCGGGACAGGGGGCCGGGGAGCTGTTTTTT | CASSIPGQGAGELFF
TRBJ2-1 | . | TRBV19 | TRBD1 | TGTGCCAGTAGGGACAGGTTGAGGGGCAATGAGCAGTTCTTC | CASRDRLRGNEQFF
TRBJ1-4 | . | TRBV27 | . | TGTGCCAGCAGTTTAGAACGTAATGAGAAACTGTTTTTT | CASSLERNEKLFF
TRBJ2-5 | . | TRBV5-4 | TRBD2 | TGTGCCAGCAGCTGGGGGGGAGGAAGGCAAGAGACCCAGTACTTC | CASSWGGGRQETQYF
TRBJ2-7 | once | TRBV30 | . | TGTGCCTGGAGTGTATATGACGAGCAGTACTTC | CAWSVYDEQYF
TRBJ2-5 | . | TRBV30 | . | TGTGCCTGGACAGGAGGGCGGGGCCGGGAGACCCAGTACTTC | CAWTGGRGRETQYF
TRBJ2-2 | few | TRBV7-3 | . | TGTGCCAGCAGCTTATTTAGAGGGGAGCTGTTTTTT | CASSLFRGELFF
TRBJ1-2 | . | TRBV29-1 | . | TGCAGCGCCCCAGGCTACACCTTC | CSAPGYTF
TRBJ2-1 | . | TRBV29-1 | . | TGCAGCGTAGGACAGAAGAATTACAATGAGCAGTTCTTC | CSVGQKNYNEQFF
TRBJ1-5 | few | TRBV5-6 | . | TGTGCCAGCAGCCTCGGAGGGAAGCCCCAGCATTTT | CASSLGGKPQHF
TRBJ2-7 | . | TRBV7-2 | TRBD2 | TGTGCCAGCAGCCCTAGCGGTGTACGGGGTTACGAGCAGTACTTC | CASSPSGVRGYEQYF
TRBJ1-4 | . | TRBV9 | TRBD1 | TGTGCCAGCAGCGGGACAGGGAGGAGTGAAAAACTGTTTTTT | CASSGTGRSEKLFF
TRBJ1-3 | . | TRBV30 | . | TGTGCCTGGAGTGACAGGGACGGGGGAAACACCATATATTTT | CAWSDRDGGNTIYF
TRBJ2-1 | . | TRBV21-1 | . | TGTGCCAGCAGCAAATGGACCAATTACAAAGCGGGATATCTGTTCTTC | CASSKWTNYKAGYLFF
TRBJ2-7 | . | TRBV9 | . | TGTGCCAGCAGCGTAGGTAATAGCGGCGACTACGAGCAGTACTTC | CASSVGNSGDYEQYF